This TCR beta chain was observed in a study of blood T cells in healthy people across ages. Notes on the study in general: Diversity was estimated from one million T cells, and these estimates were considered underestimates. A roughly linear fall in TCR beta diversity per million T cells was seen with increasing age.

Around 9.4 milliliters was the volume of peripheral blood drawn from each donor. Of note for this clonotype: Its antigen is undetermined.

For the second PCR, which ran for 7 to 11 cycles, a sample-barcoded 5' primer and a J-beta primer mix were used. TCRdb re-derived calls from the 5' RACE reads in MiXCR, one entry per CDR3 protein. Here the sample spans some 1,800,000 distinct CDR3 sequences, approximately 39% being singletons. The CDR3 is made up of 16 amino acids. Per germline, CDR1 LGHNA and CDR2 YSLEER. V shed 4 bases and J shed 2 bases, with 15 bases lying between them. Sample: blood. The clonotype comes from a human donor in good health. The chain employs TRBV4-3 and TRBJ2-1; D is perhaps TRBD1 or TRBD2 (5 bases each). CDR3 loop: CASSPGAGRPYNEQFF. The CDR3 DNA reads TGCGCCAGCAGCCCCGGGGCAGGCCGCCCCTACAATGAGCAGTTCTTC.